These 18 T cell receptor beta chains came from one sample sequenced in a study of blood T cell repertoires in COVID-19. Using immunoSEQ multiplex PCR, the repertoire was profiled, and TCRdb retains in-frame clones only, with some absent. The table has about 330,000 clones, roughly 90% seen once. Sequenced material: peripheral blood. These receptors were obtained from a woman in her forties or fifties with active or convalescent COVID-19.

The rearrangement joins TRBV30 to TRBJ1-2; 7 positions match TRBD1. With 0 bases clipped from V and 6 bases from J, the junction kept 10 bases outside the gene matches. The CDR3 extends over 15 amino acids. Looked up from germline, CDR1 is GTSNPN and CDR2 is SVGIG (reference sequence). In nucleotides, the CDR3 is TGTGCCTGGAGTGTTCGGGCAGGGGGAAGGAATGGCTACACCTTC. It encodes CAWSVRAGGRNGYTF.

This clone was seen only a few times. The CDR3 DNA sequence: TGCGCCAGTGGGACAGGGGGGATCACCGGGGAGCTGTTTTTT. It is translated as CASGTGGITGELFF. V is TRBV5-1 and J is TRBJ2-2, with TRBD1 identical over 11 bases. CDR3 length: 14 amino acids. Losses at the gene ends were 8 bases for V and 4 bases for J; bases not matched to a gene: 4. Per the germline V gene, CDR1 is SGHRS and CDR2 is YFSETQ.

Concerning this clone: Germline and junction disagree at one end, which may indicate a read error. V and J are TRBV5-4 and TRBJ2-3; D is ambiguous. Per germline, CDR1 SGHNT and CDR2 YYREEE (reference sequence). The CDR3 spans 14 residues. Here the CDR3 DNA reads TGTGCCAGCAGCTTGGATAGCCCCACAAATACGCAGTATTTT. This sequence encodes CASSLDSPTNTQYF.

This clone was seen just once. This chain connects TRBV6-2 or TRBV6-3 to TRBJ2-3; 7 nucleotides agree with TRBD2. CDR3 size: 12 residues. The germline V gene encodes CDR1 MNHEY and CDR2 SVGEGT. J gave up 10 bases and V 6 bases, and 7 bases lay outside the gene matches. The DNA for the CDR3 is TGTGCCAGCAGCCCGCTAGCGGTGGCGCAGTATTTT. It is translated as CASSPLAVAQYF.

The J gene is TRBJ1-1, the V gene TRBV10-3; D is ambiguous. The CDR3 is 16 residues long. Trimming took 0 bases from V and 1 from J, leaving 12 bases between them. Looked up from germline, CDR1 is ENHRY and CDR2 is SYGVKD. CDR3 amino acids: CAISESNPGPNTEAFF. CDR3 bases: TGTGCCATCAGTGAGTCGAATCCAGGTCCGAACACTGAAGCTTTCTTT.

The gene calls are TRBV19 and TRBJ2-4, with 8 bases fitting TRBD1. Per the germline V gene, CDR1 is LNHDA and CDR2 is SQIVND (reference sequence). V lost 5 bases to trimming and J lost 0 bases; unmatched junction nucleotides: 9. CDR3 length: 17 residues. CDR3 sequence: CASSAETGGLAKNIQYF. CDR3 sequence (DNA): TGTGCCAGTAGTGCGGAAACAGGGGGTCTAGCCAAAAACATTCAGTACTTC.

The J gene is TRBJ1-6, the V gene TRBV5-5; D perhaps matches TRBD1 (5 bases). CDR3 length: 14 amino acids. CDR1 and CDR2 (germline): SGHKS, YYEKEE (reference sequence). V was cut by 3 bases and J by 9 bases, with 13 bases left in between. For the CDR3, the DNA is TGTGCCAGCAGCTCCCCGGGGGAGGGTTCACCCCTCCACTTT. Its protein product is CASSSPGEGSPLHF. The whole variable domain, remainder taken from reference TRBV5-5 and TRBJ1-6, is DAGVTQSPTHLIKTRGQQVTLRCSPISGHKSVSWYQQVLGQGPQFIFQYYEKEERGRGNFPDRFSARQFPNYSSELNVNALLLGDSALYLCASSSPGEGSPLHFGNGTRLTVT.

CDR3 protein: CASSLAGAGTEAFF. As DNA, the CDR3 is TGTGCCAGCAGTTTAGCAGGGGCAGGAACTGAAGCTTTCTTT. The chain uses TRBV27 and TRBJ1-1; maybe TRBD1 (6 bases). The CDR3 covers 14 residues. CDR1 MNHEY and CDR2 SMNVEV come from the germline V gene (reference sequence). V lost 2 bases, J lost 5 bases, and 12 bases lay in between.

The gene calls are TRBV6-5 and TRBJ1-5, with 9 nucleotides matching TRBD1. Trimming removed 7 bases from V and 7 bases from J; junction bases left unmatched: 11. The CDR3 runs to 15 residues. Per germline, CDR1 MNHEY and CDR2 SVGAGI. The CDR3 loop reads CASIWETGGLQPQHF. The CDR3 DNA follows: TGTGCCAGCATATGGGAGACAGGGGGTCTGCAGCCCCAGCATTTT.

The chain carries TRBV2 and TRBJ2-1, with 13 bases aligning to TRBD2. The CDR3 sequence is 16 residues long. The V gene end was trimmed by 7 bases and the J gene end by 7 bases; junction bases not matched to a gene: 10. The germline CDR1 and CDR2 sequences are SNHLY and FYNNEI. CDR3 sequence reads: CASTRGTSGIGNEQFF. The CDR3 DNA is TGTGCCAGCACCCGAGGGACTAGCGGGATAGGGAATGAGCAGTTCTTC.

V is TRBV7-2 and J is TRBJ2-1, with 11 bases that match TRBD2. The CDR3 length is 16 residues. V trimming: 1 base; J trimming: 8 bases; junction bases outside the gene matches: 7. CDR1 SGHTA and CDR2 FQGNSA come from the germline V gene. The CDR3 loop reads CASSLVVSGGAYEQFF. The CDR3 DNA is TGTGCCAGCAGCTTAGTGGTTAGCGGGGGGGCCTATGAGCAGTTCTTC.

The V call is TRBV18, the J call TRBJ2-1, with TRBD2 as a possible D gene (6 bases). This CDR3 is 15 amino acids long. Germline CDR1 KGHSH, CDR2 LQKENI. V was shortened by 4 bases and J by 4 bases, with 14 bases between the two germline ends. This chain's CDR3 is CASSLLGSWYNEQFF. The CDR3 DNA reads TGTGCCAGCTCACTCCTCGGGAGTTGGTACAATGAGCAGTTCTTC.

This clone occurred a few times. The V gene is TRBV29-1, the J gene TRBJ1-2, with 8 bases identical to TRBD1. CDR1 SQVTM and CDR2 ANQGSEA come from the germline V gene. V gave up 5 bases and J gave up 3 bases; unmatched junction bases: 8. There are 14 residues in the CDR3. CDR3 region: CSVPDRGDDYGYTF. The CDR3 region has the DNA TGCAGCGTTCCCGACAGGGGTGACGACTATGGCTACACCTTC.

The genes are TRBV27 and TRBJ1-5; a weak D match, TRBD1 (6 bases). The V end was cut by 4 bases, the J end by 7 bases, with 20 bases between. The CDR3 spans 16 residues. Germline V gene sequence: CDR1 MNHEY, CDR2 SMNVEV (reference sequence). The CDR3 DNA sequence: TGTGCCAGCAGTTCAACCTGGGGGCCCCAATCCCAGCCCCAGCATTTT. Residues: CASSSTWGPQSQPQHF.

The rearrangement links TRBV5-5 to TRBJ1-2, with a weak D call TRBD1 (5 bases). CDR3 length equals 16 residues. V dropped 6 bases and J dropped 1 base, with 19 bases sitting between them. Germline CDR1 SGHKS, CDR2 YYEKEE (reference sequence). The CDR3 DNA reads TGTGCCAGCACCGATGACAGTTCAGTATTTAACTATGGCTACACCTTC. Amino acids: CASTDDSSVFNYGYTF.

Here the CDR3 reads CASSVDRGNNYGYTF. Written as DNA, the CDR3 is TGTGCCAGCAGCGTCGACAGGGGGAATAACTATGGCTACACCTTC. The V and J genes are TRBV11-2 and TRBJ1-2, with TRBD1 matching over 9 bases. Per the germline V gene, CDR1 is SGHAT and CDR2 is FQNNGV. The CDR3 extends over 15 amino acids. V lost 5 bases to trimming and J lost 1 base; unmatched junction nucleotides: 5.

On this clone itself: The junction shows a germline mismatch at one end, possibly a read error. The chain carries TRBV18 and TRBJ2-1; D might be TRBD2 (5 bases). This CDR3 spans 14 amino acids. Germline V lookup: CDR1 KGHSH, CDR2 LQKENI. CDR3 residues: CASSPPPDSNEQFF. CDR3 bases: TGTGCCAGCTCGCCACCGCCGGACTCCAATGAGCAGTTCTTC.

This chain connects TRBV25-1 to TRBJ2-4; TRBD2 agrees at 7 bases. The J segment lost 8 bases and the V segment lost 1 base, leaving 11 bases of the junction unmatched. This CDR3 spans 16 amino acids. Germline assignment: CDR1 MGHDK and CDR2 SYGVNS. CDR3 amino acids: CASSEWGGAGRHIQYF. CDR3 coding DNA: TGTGCCAGCAGTGAATGGGGAGGGGCGGGAAGGCACATTCAGTACTTC.